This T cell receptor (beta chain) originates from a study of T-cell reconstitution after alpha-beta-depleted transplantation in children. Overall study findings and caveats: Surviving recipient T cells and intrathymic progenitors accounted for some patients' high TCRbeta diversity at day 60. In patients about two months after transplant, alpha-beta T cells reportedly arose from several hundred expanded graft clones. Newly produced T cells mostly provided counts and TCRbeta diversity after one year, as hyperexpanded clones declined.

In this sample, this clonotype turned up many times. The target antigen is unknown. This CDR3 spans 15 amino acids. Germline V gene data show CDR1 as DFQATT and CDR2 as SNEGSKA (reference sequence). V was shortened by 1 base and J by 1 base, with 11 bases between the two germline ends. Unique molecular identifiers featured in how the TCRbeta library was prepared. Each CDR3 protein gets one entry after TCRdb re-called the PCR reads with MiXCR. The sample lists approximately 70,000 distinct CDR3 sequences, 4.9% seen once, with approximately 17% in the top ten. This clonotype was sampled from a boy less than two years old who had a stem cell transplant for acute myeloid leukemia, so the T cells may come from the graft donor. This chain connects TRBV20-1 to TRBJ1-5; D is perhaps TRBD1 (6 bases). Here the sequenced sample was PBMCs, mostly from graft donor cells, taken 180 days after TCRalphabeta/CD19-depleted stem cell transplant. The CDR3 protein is CSARVGGESNQPQHF. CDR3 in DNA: TGCAGTGCTAGAGTAGGGGGAGAGAGCAATCAGCCCCAGCATTTT.